This T cell receptor (beta chain) was sequenced during a study of blood T cells in healthy people across ages. Sample-barcoded 5' priming and a J-beta primer mix drove a second PCR of roughly 6 to 12 cycles. Through a template-switch adaptor with 12 random nucleotides, each cDNA molecule received a tag. TCRdb processed the 5' RACE reads anew with MiXCR; each CDR3 protein has one entry. The table shows about 830,000 distinct CDR3 sequences, with 58% occurring only once. This receptor was identified in a man younger than 40 in good health. Sequencing was carried out using blood.

As DNA, the CDR3 is TGTGCCAGCAGCTGGGACGGAGGTGTGTACGAGCAGTACTTC. This gives the protein CASSWDGGVYEQYF. This chain links TRBV7-2 with TRBJ2-5; D tentatively fits TRBD1 or TRBD2 (5 bases each). The J call could be wrong; TRBJ2-7 is a better fit for the DNA end. Looked up from germline, CDR1 is SGHTA and CDR2 is FQGNSA. This CDR3 is 14 amino acids long.